This T cell receptor (beta chain) was found in a study of beta chain features in type 1 diabetes. Expressed TCRB transcripts were sequenced after all isolated RNA was converted to cDNA. The data were produced by immunoSEQ multiplex PCR, yet TCRdb's version contains in-frame clones alone and is incomplete. The sample consists of about 330,000 clones, approximately 11% of them appearing once. This CDR3 spans 14 amino acids. V trimming: 8 bases; J trimming: 7 bases; junction bases outside the gene matches: 11. Per the germline V gene, CDR1 is SEHNR and CDR2 is FQNEAQ (reference sequence). On this clone: Its specificity is unknown.

The authors obtained over 95% purity in all sorted populations. Study-level results: The question of HLA type influencing TCRB rearrangement was one that remained unresolved here.

The sequenced material came from naive CD4+ T cells from blood. The chain combines TRBV7-9 with TRBJ1-2; 9 positions match TRBD1. The clonotype comes from a woman in her twenties or thirties in good health. CDR3 sequence reads: CASLPGQGWGGYTF. CDR3 in DNA: TGTGCCAGCCTTCCTGGACAGGGGTGGGGTGGCTACACCTTC. The variable domain in full, with the rest retrieved from reference TRBV7-9 and TRBJ1-2, is DTGVSQNPRHKITKRGQNVTFRCDPISEHNRLYWYRQTLGQGPEFLTYFQNEAQLEKSRLLSDRFSAERPKGSFSTLEIQRTEQGDSAMYLCASLPGQGWGGYTFGSGTRLTVV.